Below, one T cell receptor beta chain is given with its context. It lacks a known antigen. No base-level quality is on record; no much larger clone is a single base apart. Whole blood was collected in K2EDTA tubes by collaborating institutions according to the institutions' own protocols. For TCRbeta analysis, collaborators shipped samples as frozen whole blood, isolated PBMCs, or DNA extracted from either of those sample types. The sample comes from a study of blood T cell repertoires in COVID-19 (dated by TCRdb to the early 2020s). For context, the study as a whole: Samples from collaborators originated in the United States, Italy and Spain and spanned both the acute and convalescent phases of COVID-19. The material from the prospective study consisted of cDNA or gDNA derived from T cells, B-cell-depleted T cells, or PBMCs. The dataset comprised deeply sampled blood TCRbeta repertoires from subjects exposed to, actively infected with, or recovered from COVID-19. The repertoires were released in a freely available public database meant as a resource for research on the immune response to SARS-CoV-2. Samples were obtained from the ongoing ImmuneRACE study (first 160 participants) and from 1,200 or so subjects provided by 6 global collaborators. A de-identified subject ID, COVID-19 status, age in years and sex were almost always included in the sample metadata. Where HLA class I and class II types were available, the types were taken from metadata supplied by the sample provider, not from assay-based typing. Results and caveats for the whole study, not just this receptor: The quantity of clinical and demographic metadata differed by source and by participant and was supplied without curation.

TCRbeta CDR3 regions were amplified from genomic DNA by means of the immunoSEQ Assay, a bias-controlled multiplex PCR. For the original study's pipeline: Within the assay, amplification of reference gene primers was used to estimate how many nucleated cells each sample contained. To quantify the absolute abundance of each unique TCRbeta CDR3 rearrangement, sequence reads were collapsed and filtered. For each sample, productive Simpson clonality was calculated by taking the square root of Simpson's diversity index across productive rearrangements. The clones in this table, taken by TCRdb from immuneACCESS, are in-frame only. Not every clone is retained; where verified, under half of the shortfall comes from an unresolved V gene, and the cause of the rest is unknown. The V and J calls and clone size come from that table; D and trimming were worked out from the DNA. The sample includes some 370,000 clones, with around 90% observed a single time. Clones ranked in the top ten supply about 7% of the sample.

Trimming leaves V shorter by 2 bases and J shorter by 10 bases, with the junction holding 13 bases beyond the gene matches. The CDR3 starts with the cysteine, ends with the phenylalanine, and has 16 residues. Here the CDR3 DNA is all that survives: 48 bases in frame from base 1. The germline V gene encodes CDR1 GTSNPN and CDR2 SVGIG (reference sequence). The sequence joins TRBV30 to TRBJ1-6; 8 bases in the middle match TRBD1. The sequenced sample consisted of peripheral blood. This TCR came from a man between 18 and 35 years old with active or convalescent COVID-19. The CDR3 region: CAWSLDSGGAGSPLHF. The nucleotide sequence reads TGTGCCTGGAGTCTCGATTCAGGGGGCGCAGGATCACCCCTCCACTTT.